This TCR beta chain was observed in a study of blood T cell repertoires in COVID-19. Method: immunoSEQ multiplex PCR; TCRdb's copy keeps in-frame clones and lacks some. The sample records roughly 12,000 clones, roughly 91% being singletons. The ends lost 6 bases at V and 3 bases at J; junction bases unmatched: 8. Germline CDR1 MDHEN, CDR2 SYDVKM. There are 15 residues in the CDR3. The genes are TRBV28 and TRBJ2-7; TRBD2 matches at 10 bases. Sequencing was done on a sample of peripheral blood. The TCR was taken from a woman between 70 and 85 years old with active COVID-19. The CDR3: CASRTPGLAFYEQYF. CDR3 nucleotides: TGTGCCAGCAGGACGCCGGGACTAGCGTTCTACGAGCAGTACTTC.